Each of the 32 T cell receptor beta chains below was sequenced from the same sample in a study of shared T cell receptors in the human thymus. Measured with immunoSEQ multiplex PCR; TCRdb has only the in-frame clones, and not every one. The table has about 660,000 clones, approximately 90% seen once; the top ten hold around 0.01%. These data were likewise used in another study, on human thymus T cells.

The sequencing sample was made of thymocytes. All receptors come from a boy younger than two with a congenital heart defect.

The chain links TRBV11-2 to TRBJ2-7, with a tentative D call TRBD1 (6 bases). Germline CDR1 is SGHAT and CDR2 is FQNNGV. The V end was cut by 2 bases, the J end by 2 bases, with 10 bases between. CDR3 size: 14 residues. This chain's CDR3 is CASSLNRETYEQYF. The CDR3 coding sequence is TGTGCCAGCAGCTTAAACAGGGAGACCTACGAGCAGTACTTC.

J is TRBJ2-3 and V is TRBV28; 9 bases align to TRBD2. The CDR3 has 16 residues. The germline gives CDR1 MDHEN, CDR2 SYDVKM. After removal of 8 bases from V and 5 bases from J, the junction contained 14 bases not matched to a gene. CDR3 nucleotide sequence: TGTGCCAGCGGACCTAGCGGGAAAAAATTGGGAGATACGCAGTATTTT. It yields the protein CASGPSGKKLGDTQYF.

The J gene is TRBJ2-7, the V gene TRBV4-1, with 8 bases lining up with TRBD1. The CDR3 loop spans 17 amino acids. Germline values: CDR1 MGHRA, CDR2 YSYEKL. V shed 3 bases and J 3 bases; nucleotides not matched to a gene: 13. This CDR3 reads CASSQGAQDRADYEQYF. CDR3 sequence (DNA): TGCGCCAGCAGCCAGGGTGCCCAGGACAGGGCAGACTACGAGCAGTACTTC.

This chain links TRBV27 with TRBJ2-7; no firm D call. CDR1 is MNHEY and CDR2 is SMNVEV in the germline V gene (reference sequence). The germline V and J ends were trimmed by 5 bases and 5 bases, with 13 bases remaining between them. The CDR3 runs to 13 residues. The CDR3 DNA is TGTGCCAGCAGTGCGACCGGGTACCACGAGCAGTACTTC. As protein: CASSATGYHEQYF.

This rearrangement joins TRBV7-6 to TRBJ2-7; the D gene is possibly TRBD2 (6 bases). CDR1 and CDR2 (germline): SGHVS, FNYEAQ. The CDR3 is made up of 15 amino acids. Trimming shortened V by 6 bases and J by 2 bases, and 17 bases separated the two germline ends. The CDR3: CASSSVAGRAYEQYF. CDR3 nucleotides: TGTGCCAGCAGTTCCGTCGCGGGACGAGCCTACGAGCAGTACTTC.

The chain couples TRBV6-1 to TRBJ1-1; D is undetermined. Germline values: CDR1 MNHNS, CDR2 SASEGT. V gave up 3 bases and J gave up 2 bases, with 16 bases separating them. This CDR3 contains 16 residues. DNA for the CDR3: TGTGCCAGCAGTGAGGGTTCGCGTGCGGCAAACACTGAAGCTTTCTTT. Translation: CASSEGSRAANTEAFF.

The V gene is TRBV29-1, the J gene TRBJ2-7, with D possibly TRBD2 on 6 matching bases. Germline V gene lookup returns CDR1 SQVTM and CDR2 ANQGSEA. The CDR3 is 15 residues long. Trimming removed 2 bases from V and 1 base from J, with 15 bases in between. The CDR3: CSVERFGGGSYEQYF. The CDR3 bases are TGCAGCGTTGAAAGGTTCGGGGGAGGATCCTACGAGCAGTACTTC.

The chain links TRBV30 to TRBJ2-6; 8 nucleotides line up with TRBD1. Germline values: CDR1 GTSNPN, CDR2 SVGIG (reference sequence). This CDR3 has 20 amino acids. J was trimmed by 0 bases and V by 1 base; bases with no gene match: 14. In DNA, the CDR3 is TGTGCCTGGAGTGGAGCCCTGAGGGACAGGCTATTCTCTGGGGCCAACGTCCTGACTTTC. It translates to CAWSGALRDRLFSGANVLTF.

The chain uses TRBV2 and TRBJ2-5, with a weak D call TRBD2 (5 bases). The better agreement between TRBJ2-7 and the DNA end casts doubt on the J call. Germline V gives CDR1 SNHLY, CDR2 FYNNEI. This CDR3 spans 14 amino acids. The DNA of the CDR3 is TGTGCCAGCAGTGATGAGCGGACCCTCTACGAGCAGTACTTC. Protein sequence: CASSDERTLYEQYF.

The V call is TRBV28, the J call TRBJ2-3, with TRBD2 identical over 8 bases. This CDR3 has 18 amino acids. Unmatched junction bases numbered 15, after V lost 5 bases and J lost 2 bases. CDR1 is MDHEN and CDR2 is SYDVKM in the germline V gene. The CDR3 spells CASSGGRTSRNLTDTQYF. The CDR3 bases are TGTGCCAGCAGTGGAGGTAGGACTAGCCGAAACCTCACAGATACGCAGTATTTT.

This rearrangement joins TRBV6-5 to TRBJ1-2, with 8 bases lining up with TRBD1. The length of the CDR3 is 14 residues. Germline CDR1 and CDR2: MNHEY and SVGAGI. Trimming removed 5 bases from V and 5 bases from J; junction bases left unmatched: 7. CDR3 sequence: CASSTDRGLYGYTF. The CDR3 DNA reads TGTGCCAGCAGTACCGACAGGGGCTTATATGGCTACACCTTC.

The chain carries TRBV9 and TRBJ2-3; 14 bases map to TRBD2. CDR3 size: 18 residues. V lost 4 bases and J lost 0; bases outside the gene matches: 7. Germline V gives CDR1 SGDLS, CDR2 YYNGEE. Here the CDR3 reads CASSTRTSGRFSTDTQYF. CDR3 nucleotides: TGTGCCAGCAGCACCCGGACTAGCGGGAGGTTCAGCACAGATACGCAGTATTTT.

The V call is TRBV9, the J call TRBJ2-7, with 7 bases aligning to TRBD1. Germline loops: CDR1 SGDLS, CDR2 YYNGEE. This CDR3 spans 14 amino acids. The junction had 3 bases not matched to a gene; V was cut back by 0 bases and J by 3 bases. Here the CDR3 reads CASSVAAGGYEQYF. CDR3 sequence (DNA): TGTGCCAGCAGCGTAGCGGCAGGGGGCTACGAGCAGTACTTC. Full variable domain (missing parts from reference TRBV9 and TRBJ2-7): DSGVTQTPKHLITATGQRVTLRCSPRSGDLSVYWYQQSLDQGLQFLIQYYNGEERAKGNILERFSAQQFPDLHSELNLSSLELGDSALYFCASSVAAGGYEQYFGPGTRLTVT.

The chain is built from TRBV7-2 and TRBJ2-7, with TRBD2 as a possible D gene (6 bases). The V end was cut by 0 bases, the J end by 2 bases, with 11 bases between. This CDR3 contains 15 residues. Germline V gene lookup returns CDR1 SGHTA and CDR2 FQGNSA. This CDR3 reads CASSLAAGKPYEQYF. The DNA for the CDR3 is TGTGCCAGCAGCTTAGCGGCGGGAAAACCCTACGAGCAGTACTTC.

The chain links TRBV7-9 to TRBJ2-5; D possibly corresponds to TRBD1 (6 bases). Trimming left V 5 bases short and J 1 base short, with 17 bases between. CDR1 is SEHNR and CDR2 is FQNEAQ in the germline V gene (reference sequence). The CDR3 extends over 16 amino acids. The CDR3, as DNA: TGTGCCAGCAGCCACCGTCCGACAGGCCTCCAAGAGACCCAGTACTTC. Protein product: CASSHRPTGLQETQYF.

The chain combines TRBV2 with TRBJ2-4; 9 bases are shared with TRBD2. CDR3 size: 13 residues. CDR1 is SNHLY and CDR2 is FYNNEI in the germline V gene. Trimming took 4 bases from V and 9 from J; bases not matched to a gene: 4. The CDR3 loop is CASSGTSAVIQYF. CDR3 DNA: TGTGCCAGCAGTGGGACTAGCGCGGTCATTCAGTACTTC.

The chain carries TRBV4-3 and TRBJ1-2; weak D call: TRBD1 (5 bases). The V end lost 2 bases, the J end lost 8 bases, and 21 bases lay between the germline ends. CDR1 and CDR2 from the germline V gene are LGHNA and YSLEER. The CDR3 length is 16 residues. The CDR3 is CASSQHSPGRARGYTF. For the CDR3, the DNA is TGCGCCAGCAGCCAACACTCCCCAGGCAGGGCTAGGGGCTACACCTTC.

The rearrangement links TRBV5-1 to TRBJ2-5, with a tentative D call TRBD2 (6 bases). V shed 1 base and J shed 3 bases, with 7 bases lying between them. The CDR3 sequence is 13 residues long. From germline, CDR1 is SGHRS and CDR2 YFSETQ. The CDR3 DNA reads TGCGCCAGCAGCTTGCGCGGGGAAGAGACCCAGTACTTC. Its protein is CASSLRGEETQYF.

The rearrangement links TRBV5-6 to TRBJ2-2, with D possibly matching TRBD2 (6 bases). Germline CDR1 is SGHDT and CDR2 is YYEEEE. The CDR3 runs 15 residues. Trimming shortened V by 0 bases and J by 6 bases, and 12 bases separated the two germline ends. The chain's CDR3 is CASSLVGGGPGELFF. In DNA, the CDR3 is TGTGCCAGCAGCTTGGTTGGGGGAGGCCCCGGGGAGCTGTTTTTT.

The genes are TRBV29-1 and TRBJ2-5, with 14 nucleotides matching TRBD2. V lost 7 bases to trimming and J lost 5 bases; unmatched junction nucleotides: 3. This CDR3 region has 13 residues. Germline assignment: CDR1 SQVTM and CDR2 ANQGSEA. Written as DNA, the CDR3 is TGCAGCGCTAGGACTAGCGGGGGGGAGACCCAGTACTTC. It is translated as CSARTSGGETQYF.

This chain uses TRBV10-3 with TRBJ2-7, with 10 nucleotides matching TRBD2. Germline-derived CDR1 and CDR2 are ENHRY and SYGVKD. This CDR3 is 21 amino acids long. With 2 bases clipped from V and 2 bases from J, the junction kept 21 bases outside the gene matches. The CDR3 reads CAISETLKTGDSSGSTYEQYF. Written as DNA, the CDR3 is TGTGCCATCAGTGAGACCCTTAAGACGGGAGATTCTAGCGGGAGTACCTACGAGCAGTACTTC.

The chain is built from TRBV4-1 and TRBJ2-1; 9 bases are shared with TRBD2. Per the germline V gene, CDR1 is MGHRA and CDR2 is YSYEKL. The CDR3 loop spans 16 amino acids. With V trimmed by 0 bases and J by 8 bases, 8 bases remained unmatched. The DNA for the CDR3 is TGCGCCAGCAGCCAAGACCCAGCGGGAGGTAGCGATGAGCAGTTCTTC. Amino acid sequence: CASSQDPAGGSDEQFF.

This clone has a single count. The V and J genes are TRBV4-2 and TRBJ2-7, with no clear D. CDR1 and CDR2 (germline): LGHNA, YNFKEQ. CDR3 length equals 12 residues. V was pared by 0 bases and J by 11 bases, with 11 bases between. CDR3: CASSQDVRTKYF. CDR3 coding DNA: TGTGCCAGCAGCCAAGATGTAAGAACAAAGTACTTC.

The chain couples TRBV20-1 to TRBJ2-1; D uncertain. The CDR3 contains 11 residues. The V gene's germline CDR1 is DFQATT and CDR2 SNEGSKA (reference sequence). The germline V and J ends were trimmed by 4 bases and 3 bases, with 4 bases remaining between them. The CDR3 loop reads CSATRYNEQFF. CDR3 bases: TGCAGTGCTACCCGCTACAATGAGCAGTTCTTC.

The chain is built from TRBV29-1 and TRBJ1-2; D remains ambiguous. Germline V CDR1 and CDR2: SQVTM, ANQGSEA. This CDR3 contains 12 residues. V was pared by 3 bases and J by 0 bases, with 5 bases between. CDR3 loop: CSVDRPNYGYTF. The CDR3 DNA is TGCAGCGTTGACAGGCCTAACTATGGCTACACCTTC.

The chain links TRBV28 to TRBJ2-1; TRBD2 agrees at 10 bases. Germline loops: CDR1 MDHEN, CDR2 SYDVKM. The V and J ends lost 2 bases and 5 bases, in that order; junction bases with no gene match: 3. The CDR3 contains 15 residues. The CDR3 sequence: CASSLGLADDNEQFF. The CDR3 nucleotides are TGTGCCAGCAGTTTAGGACTAGCGGACGACAATGAGCAGTTCTTC. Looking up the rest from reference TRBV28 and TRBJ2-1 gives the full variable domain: DVKVTQSSRYLVKRTGEKVFLECVQDMDHENMFWYRQDPGLGLRLIYFSYDVKMKEKGDIPEGYSVSREKKERFSLILESASTNQTSMYLCASSLGLADDNEQFFGPGTRLTVL.

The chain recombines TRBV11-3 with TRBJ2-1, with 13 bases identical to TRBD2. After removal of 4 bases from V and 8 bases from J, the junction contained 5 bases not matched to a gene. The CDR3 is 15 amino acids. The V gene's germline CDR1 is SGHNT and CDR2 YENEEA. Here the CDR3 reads CASSSGLAGFDEQFF. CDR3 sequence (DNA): TGTGCCAGCAGCTCGGGACTAGCGGGGTTTGATGAGCAGTTCTTC.

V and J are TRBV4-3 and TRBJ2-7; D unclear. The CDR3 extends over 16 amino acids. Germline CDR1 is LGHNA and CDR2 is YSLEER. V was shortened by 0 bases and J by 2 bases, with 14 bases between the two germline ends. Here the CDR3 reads CASSQDPPTGAYEQYF. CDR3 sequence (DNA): TGCGCCAGCAGCCAAGATCCCCCCACTGGAGCCTACGAGCAGTACTTC.

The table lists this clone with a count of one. CDR3 loop: CASSIGGFPSSGANVLTF. The DNA for the CDR3 is TGTGCCAGTAGTATAGGAGGGTTCCCCTCTTCTGGGGCCAACGTCCTGACTTTC. The chain uses TRBV19 and TRBJ2-6, with D tentatively TRBD2 (5 bases). Germline lookup yields CDR1 LNHDA and CDR2 SQIVND (reference sequence). V was cut by 1 base and J by 1 base, with 14 bases left in between. This CDR3 is 18 amino acids long.

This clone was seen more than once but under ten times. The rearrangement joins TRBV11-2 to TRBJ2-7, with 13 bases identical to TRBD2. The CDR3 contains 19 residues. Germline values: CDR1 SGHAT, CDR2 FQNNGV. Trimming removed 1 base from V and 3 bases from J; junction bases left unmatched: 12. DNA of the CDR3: TGTGCCAGCAGCTTAGGTGCTGGGGGGACTAGCGGGACGAACTACGAGCAGTACTTC. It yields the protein CASSLGAGGTSGTNYEQYF.

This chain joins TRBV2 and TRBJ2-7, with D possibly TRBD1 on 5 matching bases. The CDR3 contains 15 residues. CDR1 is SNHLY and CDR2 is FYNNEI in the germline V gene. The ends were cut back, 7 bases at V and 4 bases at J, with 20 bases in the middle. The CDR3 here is CASKGYGRGVYEQYF. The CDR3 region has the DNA TGTGCCAGCAAGGGGTATGGCCGTGGTGTGTACGAGCAGTACTTC.

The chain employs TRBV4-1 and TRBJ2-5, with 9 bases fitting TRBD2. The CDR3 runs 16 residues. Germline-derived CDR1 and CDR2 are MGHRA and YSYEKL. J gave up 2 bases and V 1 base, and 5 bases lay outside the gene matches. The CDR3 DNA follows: TGCGCCAGCAGCCAAGTCAGGACTAGCGTGCAAGAGACCCAGTACTTC. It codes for CASSQVRTSVQETQYF.